This T cell receptor (beta chain) is drawn from a study of blood T cell repertoires in COVID-19. About the study: The analysed material was cDNA or gDNA that came from T cells, B-cell-depleted T cells, or PBMCs.

Seattle patients were enrolled while actively infected and followed longitudinally. The CDR3 loop spans 12 amino acids. Germline V gene data show CDR1 as MNHNY and CDR2 as SVGAGI (reference sequence). V lost 7 bases, J lost 0 bases, and 6 bases lay in between. This table comes from immunoSEQ multiplex PCR, and its TCRdb copy is limited to in-frame clones, with some not included. This table has 300,000 to 350,000 clones, around 87% appearing once. In its sample, this clone was seen a few times. The sequence derives from a woman in her forties or fifties with COVID-19, enrolled during active disease. Material: peripheral blood. The chain links TRBV6-6 to TRBJ1-2, with TRBD1 as a possible D gene (5 bases). The CDR3 is CASTGTNYGYTF. CDR3 nucleotides: TGTGCCAGCACAGGGACTAACTATGGCTACACCTTC.